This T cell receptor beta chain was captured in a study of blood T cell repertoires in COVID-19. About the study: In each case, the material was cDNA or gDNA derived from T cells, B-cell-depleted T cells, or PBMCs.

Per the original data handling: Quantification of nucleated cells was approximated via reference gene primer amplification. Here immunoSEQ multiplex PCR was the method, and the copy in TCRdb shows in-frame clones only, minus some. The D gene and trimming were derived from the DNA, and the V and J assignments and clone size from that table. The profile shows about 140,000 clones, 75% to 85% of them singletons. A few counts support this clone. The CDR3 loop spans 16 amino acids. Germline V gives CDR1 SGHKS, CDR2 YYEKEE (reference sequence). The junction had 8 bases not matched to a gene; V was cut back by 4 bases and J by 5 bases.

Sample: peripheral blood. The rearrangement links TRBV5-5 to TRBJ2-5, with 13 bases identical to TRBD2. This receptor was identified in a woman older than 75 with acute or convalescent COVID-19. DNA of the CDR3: TGTGCCAGCAGCCCCGGACTAGCGGGGGCAGGGGAGACCCAGTACTTC. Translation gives CASSPGLAGAGETQYF.